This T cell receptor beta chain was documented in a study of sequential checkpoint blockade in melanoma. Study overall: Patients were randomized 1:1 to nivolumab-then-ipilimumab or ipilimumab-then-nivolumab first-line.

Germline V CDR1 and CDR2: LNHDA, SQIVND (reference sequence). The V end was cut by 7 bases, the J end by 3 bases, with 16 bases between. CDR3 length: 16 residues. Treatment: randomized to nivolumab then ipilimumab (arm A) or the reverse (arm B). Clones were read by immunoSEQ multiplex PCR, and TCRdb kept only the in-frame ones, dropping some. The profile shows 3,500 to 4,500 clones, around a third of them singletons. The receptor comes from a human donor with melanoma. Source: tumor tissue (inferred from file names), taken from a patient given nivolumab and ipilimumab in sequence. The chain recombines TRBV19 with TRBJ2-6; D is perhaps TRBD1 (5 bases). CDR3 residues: CASTTFRAGGANVLTF. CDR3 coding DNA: TGTGCCAGTACCACTTTCAGGGCTGGTGGGGCCAACGTCCTGACTTTC.